This TCR beta chain was recorded in a study of CD8 T cells in ankylosing spondylitis. Study outcomes and limitations: It appeared that ankylosing spondylitis blood was characterized by a TCR beta motif of fewer than ten highly homologous variants.

The V and J ends lost 5 bases and 11 bases, in that order; junction bases with no gene match: 9. This CDR3 comprises 13 residues. Germline assignment: CDR1 SGHTA and CDR2 FQGTGA. This clonotype turned up a few times. Its cognate antigen is unknown. TCRdb re-analysed the 5' RACE reads in MiXCR, keeping a single row per CDR3 protein. The table has a few hundred thousand distinct CDR3 sequences, approximately 20% seen once. This receptor was identified in a male donor with ankylosing spondylitis. The sequenced sample was blood, either unsorted or a sorted T cell fraction (not recorded which). The chain couples TRBV7-3 to TRBJ1-1; the match to TRBD1 covers 9 bases. The CDR3 DNA follows: TGTGCCAGCAGCCTGGACAGGGGAACTGGTGCTTTCTTT. Amino acids: CASSLDRGTGAFF.